What follows are 7 T cell receptor beta chains derived from one specimen sequenced in a study of radiation and T cells in renal cell carcinoma. TCRdb keeps only in-frame clones here, not all; method: immunoSEQ multiplex PCR. The sample consists of 130,000 or so clones, approximately 82% of them appearing once. The time point is: baseline pretreatment blood. The treatment is: 15 Gy SBRT to primary tumor, nephrectomy 4 weeks later. The sequencing used blood, collected from a patient whose treatment included radiotherapy and nephrectomy. The receptors were sampled from a woman aged 45 to 65 with renal cell carcinoma.

Written as DNA, the CDR3 is TGTGCCAGCAGTTTATCAGGGCCTGGGGCCAACGTCCTGACTTTC. Residues: CASSLSGPGANVLTF. The V gene is TRBV28, the J gene TRBJ2-6; D may be TRBD1 (5 bases). The germline CDR1 and CDR2 sequences are MDHEN and SYDVKM. This CDR3 spans 15 amino acids. Trimming took off 1 base at V and 2 bases at J, with 6 bases between the two ends.

The chain links TRBV4-3 to TRBJ1-4; possibly TRBD1 for D (6 bases). The CDR3 runs to 16 residues. Germline CDR1 is LGHNA and CDR2 is YSLEER. V was pared by 0 bases and J by 5 bases, with 13 bases between. CDR3 loop: CASSQDFRGRNEKLFF. The DNA for the CDR3 is TGCGCCAGCAGCCAAGATTTCAGGGGTCGAAATGAAAAACTGTTTTTT.

V is TRBV27 and J is TRBJ1-2, with D perhaps matching TRBD1 (5 bases). This CDR3 spans 13 amino acids. V was pared by 2 bases and J by 8 bases, with 12 bases between. Germline V gene sequence: CDR1 MNHEY, CDR2 SMNVEV (reference sequence). The CDR3 sequence is CASSLRSGAGYTF. The CDR3 DNA sequence: TGTGCCAGCAGTTTACGGTCTGGGGCGGGCTACACCTTC.

This sequence joins TRBV4-3 and TRBJ1-5; TRBD1 is a possible D gene (5 bases). Trimming took 0 bases from V and 5 from J, leaving 14 bases between them. The CDR3 consists of 16 residues. The germline gives CDR1 LGHNA, CDR2 YSLEER. CDR3 coding DNA: TGCGCCAGCAGCCAAGATTTAACGGACACACATCAGCCCCAGCATTTT. Translation gives CASSQDLTDTHQPQHF.

The CDR3 is CASSESSGTDDEKLFF. CDR3 DNA sequence: TGTGCCAGCAGTGAATCTTCCGGGACAGACGATGAAAAACTGTTTTTT. The V gene is TRBV25-1, the J gene TRBJ1-4, with 7 bases matching TRBD1. V dropped 1 base and J dropped 6; count of bases not matched to a gene: 8. CDR3 size: 16 residues. The germline V gene encodes CDR1 MGHDK and CDR2 SYGVNS.

In its sample, this clone was seen many times. The rearrangement joins TRBV30 to TRBJ1-6; the D is unclear. V lost 5 bases to trimming and J lost 8 bases, with 7 bases between them. Germline CDR1 reads GTSNPN; CDR2 reads SVGIG (reference sequence). CDR3 size: 11 residues. The CDR3 sequence: CAWARDSPLHF. In DNA form, the CDR3 reads TGTGCCTGGGCGAGGGATTCACCCCTCCACTTT. The whole variable domain, filled in from reference TRBV30 and TRBJ1-6, reads SQTIHQWPATLVQPVGSPLSLECTVEGTSNPNLYWYRQAAGRGLQLLFYSVGIGQISSEVPQNLSASRPQDRQFILSSKKLLLSDSGFYLCAWARDSPLHFGNGTRLTVT.

The chain has TRBV5-1 and TRBJ2-7; D unclear. The CDR3 totals 16 residues. V dropped 0 bases and J dropped 0 bases, with 13 bases sitting between them. The germline CDR1 and CDR2 sequences are SGHRS and YFSETQ. CDR3 loop: CASSLGWTSVSYEQYF. In nucleotides, the CDR3 is TGCGCCAGCAGCTTGGGGTGGACGTCCGTCTCCTACGAGCAGTACTTC.